Included here is one T cell receptor (beta chain) sequence, with context. The antigen remains undetermined. MiXCR, applied by TCRdb to the 5' RACE reads, yields one record per CDR3 protein. This sample yields about 350,000 distinct CDR3 sequences, of which roughly 8.4% are seen a single time; approximately 15% belongs to the top ten. This specimen comes from a study of T cells after yellow fever vaccination. Overall study context: Low-cell-number fractions were prepared with SMART-Seq v4 Ultra Low Input.

In germline, CDR1 is DFQATT, CDR2 SNEGSKA (reference sequence). The CDR3 is 14 amino acids. The germline V and J ends were trimmed by 3 bases and 0 bases, with 8 bases remaining between them. General study findings and limits: Secondary responses were weaker yet peaked faster, day 5 versus 15. Some clonotypes, a small share, were shared between CD4 and CD8 compartments. Highly abundant clonotypes carried over from the bulk population could end up in FACS-sorted repertoires as contaminants.

This sequence originates from a young man who received the YFV17D yellow fever vaccine. Sequencing was performed on PBMCs, taken roughly 47 days after the first yellow fever vaccination. The rearrangement links TRBV20-1 to TRBJ2-2; D unclear. This CDR3 is CSASRRPNTGELFF. The CDR3 coding sequence is TGCAGTGCTAGTCGCAGGCCGAACACCGGGGAGCTGTTTTTT.